The present T cell receptor beta chain was sequenced within a study of cytomegalovirus exposure and HLA in healthy donors (TCRdb year 2017). A note on the overall study: An earlier analysis of roughly 500 of the donors reported 276 Gb of sequence data and around 100 million unique TCR beta sequences obtained from 150 million to 200 million T cells. An early release covering roughly 640 HLA-typed donors comprised about 320 gigabases of sequencing data and tens of millions of unique TCR sequences. The genetic ancestry cluster associated with self-reported Caucasian donors included around 76% of the roughly 380 genotyped donors. The study was designed to test whether signatures of past pathogen exposure could be identified by cataloging public T cell receptors. Using immunosequencing, the study profiled T cell repertoires from 666 subjects and related those repertoires to cytomegalovirus serostatus. Besides the first cohort of approximately 710 subjects, a separate validation cohort made up of over a hundred different subjects was used. To predict cytomegalovirus infection status, the study combined high-throughput TCR immunosequencing, statistical association of individual TCRs with disease status, and machine learning. In a later analysis, previously published TCR beta repertoires from 550 to 750 donors were re-analyzed and high-resolution HLA genotyping was added so that TCR occurrence patterns could be studied. The later analysis used no new phenotypic data to find candidate immune exposures, relying instead on TCR beta sequences and their occurrence across donors. To decide whether each TCR beta V gene segment behaved as functional or pseudogenic, an earlier analysis of approximately 600 of the donors relied on high-throughput TCR beta sequencing. Donor age, sex, ethnicity and CMV serostatus were collected together with the repertoire data. Genome-wide SNP genotypes for about three fifths of the roughly 700 donors were used in a later genetic analysis, which treated that subset as a discovery cohort. Every repertoire in the discovery cohort had been generated on one and the same sequencing platform. Class I and class II HLA loci were covered by the typing at four-digit resolution. Typing coverage varied by locus: about 629-630 donors for A, B, C, DRB1 and DQB1; 500 to 550 for DQA1; 600 to 610 for DPA1; around 490 for DPB1. Because of strong linkage in the cohort, five DR-DQ haplotypes were treated as single units for association and clustering. Among around 400 genotyped donors of the cohort, an average of around 240,000 unique TCR beta nucleotide sequences were sequenced per donor, around a sixth of them non-productive.

The cohort comprised approximately 700 healthy bone marrow donors. At the time of sampling, all cohort members were nominally healthy, though unrecorded immune exposures were likely present. The donor was CMV seropositive and belonged to the group of 250 to 300 seropositive cohort members. Each donor provided a peripheral blood sample, and peripheral blood mononuclear cells were used for TCR beta sequencing. The Qiagen DNeasy Blood Extraction Kit was used to extract genomic DNA from the blood cell samples. This clone was counted a few times. Its target antigen remains unknown. Base qualities are not at hand, and no much larger clone is one base apart. Trimming removed 4 bases from V and 3 bases from J, leaving 18 bases between the germline ends. Measured from the cysteine to the phenylalanine, the CDR3 is 16 residues long. Only the CDR3 part of the read is kept: 48 bases, read in frame from the first base. From the germline V gene, CDR1 is SNHLY and CDR2 is FYNNEI.

Receptor libraries were prepared by the immunoSEQ multiplex PCR assay. For the multiplex PCR, a mixture combining 60 forward primers for TCR Vbeta segments and 13 reverse primers for TCR Jbeta segments was used. A multiplex PCR assay on genomic DNA amplified the CDR3 region of rearranged TCR beta genes. The amplified TCR beta libraries were sequenced on the Illumina HiSeq System as 87-base-pair reads. As for how the authors treated the data: A later analysis tallied 75 million to 95 million unique TCR beta chains across the 666 repertoires, and approximately 9.9 million of those chains were shared by two or more donors. To remove PCR and sequencing errors, raw reads were error-corrected and collapsed into unique sequences using a nearest-neighbor algorithm that merged closely related sequences. CDR3 sequences were aligned to IMGT reference sequences to assign V, D and J gene segments. For a sequence to be retained, a match of at least six nucleotides was required to both a V gene segment and a J gene segment. Rearrangements were called productive when the CDR3 lacked stop codons and stayed in frame with V and J; all others were non-productive. Following IMGT convention, CDR3 was defined as the stretch from the second conserved V-encoded cysteine up to the conserved J-encoded phenylalanine. The earlier analysis of 587 of the donors excluded any sequence lacking an unambiguous match to a single V gene segment. An earlier analysis of a few hundred of the donors called V segments functional above 56.7% productive rearrangements and segregating when the between-donor standard deviation exceeded 5%. A statistical classification framework was built to diagnose cytomegalovirus status from the catalog of TCR beta chain sequences. A later analysis assigned V and J genes by comparing TCR nucleotide sequences with IMGT/GENE-DB human TR gene sequences. In a later analysis, CDR3 sequences and most-parsimonious VDJ recombination scenarios were assigned using the TCRdist pipeline. A later analysis defined each TCR beta chain by its CDR3 amino acid sequence plus V-gene family, and excluded reads lacking a unique V-gene family. To address suspected cross-contamination and a sequencing artifact, a later analysis removed 592 highly shared, low-generation-probability nucleotide sequences. A later analysis calculated a clonal expansion index for each public chain from normalized within-repertoire ranks of inferred template counts. In a later analysis, generation probabilities were computed with a VDJ recombination model fitted to out-of-frame rearrangements, and the resulting probabilities were checked against IGoR. A later analysis scored TCR-TCR, TCR-HLA and TCR-CMV co-occurrence with hypergeometric tests, applying a repertoire-size bias correction to TCR pairs. To estimate false discovery rates, a later analysis permuted the HLA or CMV assignments 20 times. In a later analysis, co-occurring TCRs were grouped using DBSCAN, with TCRdist sequence similarity added in when clustering inside HLA-allele-positive subsets. Repertoires with fewer than 30,000 or more than 120,000 public chains, plus five repertoires with anomalous nucleotide sharing, were excluded from co-occurrence clustering. This immuneACCESS table, as held by TCRdb, lists in-frame sequences with V and J called but not all clones. Of the missing ones, under half trace to an unresolved V gene in checked studies; the others have no known cause. D and trimming come from the DNA, and the V and J calls and clone size come from that table. For this sample the table gives some 38,000 clones, of which around 50% were detected only once. Roughly 6.4% of the sample is in the top ten clones.

What the work shows at the level of the full study, not this receptor alone: Compared with equally common non-associated chains, HLA-associated TCR beta chains in a later analysis were more clonally expanded and had lower generation probabilities. When HLA alleles, especially DR and DQ, strongly co-occurred, TCR associations were difficult to assign to individual alleles. Immune exposure information for the cohort was limited to CMV serostatus. A further reported finding was that TCR beta sequences accurately predicted the HLA-A and HLA-B alleles for most subjects in the first cohort. Some IMGT-functional V segments, including TRBV6-2 and TRBV6-3, could not be told apart with the 87-base-pair reads, so those segments were excluded. Linkage disequilibrium might explain the correlated functional status among segregating V segments, but an unknown experimental factor could not be ruled out. In a later analysis, TCR association rates were found to vary across HLA loci, with the most associated TCRs seen for DRB1 alleles and the fewest for HLA-C alleles. According to a later genetic analysis, donors in an Asian-associated ancestry cluster had fewer N-insertions in productive TCRs than the approximately 630-donor mean. A few of the identified cytomegalovirus-associated TCR beta chains were confirmed in vitro to be specific for cytomegalovirus antigens. A later analysis reported that several top co-occurrence clusters appeared linked to parvovirus B19, influenza, CMV and Epstein-Barr virus. Most TCR sequences were seen in very few donors, while some public TCRs were found in many individuals. The study gave a list of about 150 TCR beta chains associated with cytomegalovirus. The classifier was reported to diagnose cytomegalovirus status with high specificity and sensitivity in both the original cohort and the validation cohort. Because HLA typing was missing for some donors at each locus, association tests included only the typed subset. In a later genetic analysis, a missense DCLRE1C variant was associated with V-gene and J-gene trimming of TCR beta chains, and the association was replicated in an independent cohort. In a later analysis, most CMV-associated TCR beta chains were found to appear HLA-restricted, with HLA associations seemingly driven largely by CMV exposure. A cluster of highly shared sequence variants was judged likely to represent a technical artifact of the sequencing pipeline. Roughly uniform sequencing depth across donors was assumed in presence/absence analyses, although this assumption may not hold. In a later analysis, about 16,000 TCR beta sequences were associated with specific HLA alleles at a false discovery rate of 0.05. In an earlier analysis of approximately 600 of the donors, most TCR beta V segments were observed in productive rearrangements about 90% or about 30% of the time, broadly matching IMGT annotations. The authors suggested that the approach could potentially be generalized to other disease states and immunological phenotypes. Only TCR beta chains were sequenced in this cohort, and the absence of alpha or paired-chain data limited detectable features. Over 15 rarely observed V segments, including chromosome 9 orphons, were excluded from the earlier analysis of about 610 of the donors because counts were too low.

The source of this sequence is a woman aged 40 to 50 in good health and CMV-seropositive. The chain is made from TRBV2 and TRBJ1-1; D gene: possibly TRBD1, on 6 matching bases. Sequenced sample: PBMCs. In nucleotides, the sequence is TGTGCCAGCAGTGCAGGGGCGTCGAGATGGTACACTGAAGCTTTCTTT. It is translated as CASSAGASRWYTEAFF.